The 19 T cell receptor beta chains below were found in one sample sequenced in a study of PD-L1 blockade in urothelial cancer. The method was immunoSEQ multiplex PCR; TCRdb's version includes in-frame clones alone and lacks a portion of them. The data contain some 120,000 clones, around 93% of them seen just once; the ten biggest clones take up under 5%. Described time point: peripheral blood 6 weeks after treatment start. This specimen consisted of PBMCs, obtained around atezolizumab (anti-PD-L1) treatment. These TCRs come from a man aged 55 to 69 with urothelial cancer.

The chain uses TRBV20-1 and TRBJ2-3; no firm D call. Looked up from germline, CDR1 is DFQATT and CDR2 is SNEGSKA (reference sequence). The V gene lost 6 bases and the J gene lost 4 bases, with 8 bases spanning the gap. The CDR3 spans 11 residues. The CDR3 bases are TGCAGTGCGGCTGCCGCAGATACGCAGTATTTT. Its translation: CSAAAADTQYF.

The chain uses TRBV25-1 and TRBJ1-2; possible D gene TRBD1, 5 bases. The length of the CDR3 is 15 residues. The ends were cut back, 3 bases at V and 2 bases at J, with 13 bases in the middle. Germline V gene sequence: CDR1 MGHDK, CDR2 SYGVNS. The CDR3 sequence: CASSDSGGVNYGYTF. The DNA of the CDR3 is TGTGCCAGCAGTGACTCTGGAGGGGTCAACTATGGCTACACCTTC.

The chain carries TRBV7-2 and TRBJ2-1, with 7 bases fitting TRBD2. Germline trimming cut 2 bases from V and 2 bases from J; bases unmatched to any gene: 3. Germline V gene data show CDR1 as SGHTA and CDR2 as FQGNSA. The CDR3 has 15 amino acids. In nucleotides, the CDR3 is TGTGCCAGCAGCTTATGGGCGGGGGCCTACAATGAGCAGTTCTTC. Translation: CASSLWAGAYNEQFF.

This clone has just one count. The chain joins TRBV7-2 to TRBJ2-1; TRBD2 matches 11 bases. CDR3 length: 16 residues. Germline V CDR1 and CDR2: SGHTA, FQGNSA. Trimming cost V 6 bases and J 4 bases; bases outside gene matches: 8. CDR3 DNA: TGTGCCAGCAGTTTCACCGGGACTAGCGGTTACAATGAGCAGTTCTTC. Translation gives CASSFTGTSGYNEQFF.

The genes are TRBV27 and TRBJ2-1; maybe TRBD2 (5 bases). This CDR3 is 17 amino acids long. Trimming took off 7 bases at V and 3 bases at J, with 22 bases between the two ends. CDR1 and CDR2 from the germline V gene are MNHEY and SMNVEV (reference sequence). CDR3 bases: TGTGCCAGCATGGCGAGAAGCGGAGCCAATCTCTACAATGAGCAGTTCTTC. This codes for CASMARSGANLYNEQFF.

The J gene is TRBJ2-3, the V gene TRBV11-2; no reliable D call. Trimming removed 1 base from V and 1 base from J, with 6 bases in between. Germline V lookup: CDR1 SGHAT, CDR2 FQNNGV. The CDR3 runs to 14 residues. The CDR3 bases are TGTGCCAGCAGCTTAGTTGTCGGCACAGATACGCAGTATTTT. It codes for CASSLVVGTDTQYF.

The CDR3, as DNA: TGCGCCAGCAGTGAGTCAAAGAGGCGGGGGGGCAATGAGCAGTTCTTC. Its protein product is CASSESKRRGGNEQFF. The chain joins TRBV10-1 to TRBJ2-1; 9 nucleotides agree with TRBD2. The length of the CDR3 is 16 residues. Germline assignment: CDR1 WNHNN and CDR2 SYGVQD (reference sequence). The junction had 6 bases not matched to a gene; V was cut back by 0 bases and J by 6 bases.

The gene calls are TRBV5-1 and TRBJ2-3; D perhaps matches TRBD2 (6 bases). Looked up from germline, CDR1 is SGHRS and CDR2 is YFSETQ. The germline V and J ends were trimmed by 4 bases and 0 bases, with 15 bases remaining between them. This CDR3 comprises 16 residues. Here the CDR3 reads CASSPTSSSSTDTQYF. Written as DNA, the CDR3 is TGCGCCAGCAGCCCAACTAGCAGCTCTAGCACAGATACGCAGTATTTT.

The rearrangement uses TRBV7-2 and TRBJ2-3; D is perhaps TRBD1 (5 bases). V lost 6 bases to trimming and J lost 4 bases, with 11 bases between them. This CDR3 region has 13 residues. Germline CDR1 and CDR2: SGHTA and FQGNSA. CDR3 sequence (DNA): TGTGCCAGCAGTCGCCCAGGGTCAGATACGCAGTATTTT. This codes for CASSRPGSDTQYF.

The chain joins TRBV9 to TRBJ2-1; D unresolved. CDR3 size: 14 residues. CDR1 SGDLS and CDR2 YYNGEE come from the germline V gene. V lost 1 base and J 1 base, leaving 6 bases between the germline ends. The CDR3 coding sequence is TGTGCCAGCAGCGTAAGCAGGTCCTACAATGAGCAGTTCTTC. Protein: CASSVSRSYNEQFF.

The rearrangement uses TRBV30 and TRBJ1-4, with D maybe TRBD1 (5 bases). The germline gives CDR1 GTSNPN, CDR2 SVGIG (reference sequence). The CDR3 runs 13 residues. Trimming took off 2 bases at V and 5 bases at J, with 9 bases between the two ends. CDR3 sequence reads: CAWSHGGNEKLFF. As DNA, the CDR3 is TGTGCCTGGAGTCATGGGGGGAATGAAAAACTGTTTTTT.

The chain employs TRBV27 and TRBJ2-5, with TRBD2 as a possible D gene (6 bases). V shed 4 bases and J shed 5 bases, with 11 bases lying between them. Germline V gives CDR1 MNHEY, CDR2 SMNVEV (reference sequence). CDR3 length: 13 residues. DNA of the CDR3: TGTGCCAGCAGTTCGGCGGGGCTGGAGACCCAGTACTTC. Protein product: CASSSAGLETQYF.

The V call is TRBV7-6, the J call TRBJ1-1; D is unclear. V shed 1 base and J shed 1 base, with 4 bases lying between them. The CDR3 consists of 13 residues. Germline values: CDR1 SGHVS, CDR2 FNYEAQ. The CDR3 reads CASSLGQNTEAFF. DNA of the CDR3: TGTGCCAGCAGCTTAGGGCAGAACACTGAAGCTTTCTTT. The full variable domain, its missing parts supplied by reference TRBV7-6 and TRBJ1-1, is GAGVSQSPRYKVTKRGQDVALRCDPISGHVSLYWYRQALGQGPEFLTYFNYEAQQDKSGLPNDRFSAERPEGSISTLTIQRTEQRDSAMYRCASSLGQNTEAFFGQGTRLTVV.

The chain joins TRBV7-8 to TRBJ2-3, with unresolved D. Germline-derived CDR1 and CDR2 are SGHVS and FQNEAQ. V lost 1 base, J lost 15 bases, and 14 bases lay in between. The CDR3 runs 12 residues. This CDR3 reads CASSLGLSSIYF. CDR3 DNA: TGTGCCAGCAGCTTAGGGTTGAGTTCGATATATTTT.

V is TRBV7-2 and J is TRBJ2-1; 9 nucleotides line up with TRBD2. The trim removed 1 base at V and 9 bases at J, leaving 7 bases unmatched. The germline gives CDR1 SGHTA, CDR2 FQGNSA. CDR3 length: 15 amino acids. The CDR3 bases are TGTGCCAGCAGCTTAGGAGCGGGGGGCGCGGGTGAGCAGTTCTTC. Protein sequence: CASSLGAGGAGEQFF.

V usage is TRBV15 and J usage is TRBJ2-7; 7 nucleotides match TRBD2. This CDR3 is built from 14 residues. V dropped 0 bases and J dropped 6; count of bases not matched to a gene: 5. From germline, CDR1 is LNHNV and CDR2 YYDKDF (reference sequence). DNA for the CDR3: TGTGCCACCAGCAGAGAAAAGGGAGGGCGCGAGCAGTACTTC. Amino acids: CATSREKGGREQYF. Variable domain in full (rest from reference TRBV15 and TRBJ2-7): DAMVIQNPRYQVTQFGKPVTLSCSQTLNHNVMYWYQQKSSQAPKLLFHYYDKDFNNEADTPDNFQSRRPNTSFCFLDIRSPGLGDTAMYLCATSREKGGREQYFGPGTRLTVT.

This chain links TRBV7-2 with TRBJ2-1, with 13 positions matching TRBD2. Germline V CDR1 and CDR2: SGHTA, FQGNSA. The length of the CDR3 is 17 residues. Unmatched junction bases numbered 6, after V lost 1 base and J lost 6 bases. The CDR3 here is CASSLELAGGYRNEQFF. Written as DNA, the CDR3 is TGTGCCAGCAGCTTAGAACTAGCGGGAGGGTATCGCAATGAGCAGTTCTTC.

The chain joins TRBV11-2 to TRBJ2-1; D is possibly TRBD1 (6 bases). This CDR3 is built from 14 residues. The V gene lost 6 bases and the J gene lost 0 bases, with 9 bases spanning the gap. Germline V lookup: CDR1 SGHAT, CDR2 FQNNGV. The CDR3 region has the DNA TGTGCCAGCAGTGACAGGAGCTCCTACAATGAGCAGTTCTTC. Translation gives CASSDRSSYNEQFF.

This rearrangement joins TRBV6-5 to TRBJ1-5; 8 nucleotides align to TRBD1. V was pared by 6 bases and J by 4 bases, with 2 bases of the junction left unmatched. CDR1 and CDR2 from the germline V gene are MNHEY and SVGAGI. This CDR3 comprises 13 residues. CDR3: CASRRQGNQPQHF. CDR3 DNA: TGTGCCAGCAGAAGACAGGGGAATCAGCCCCAGCATTTT.